This is a list of T cell receptor beta chains from one sample in a study of blood T cell repertoires in COVID-19. Sequencing was performed with immunoSEQ multiplex PCR; in TCRdb, only in-frame clones are kept and a portion is missing. The sample has about 250,000 clones; roughly 80% are singletons. The source material was peripheral blood. These receptors were obtained from a person aged 65 to 79 with COVID-19, enrolled during active disease. Each CDR3 is given with its conserved first and last residue. D genes are given only for firm matches. Size is omitted from some rows. Given values are once, few, many or a class for expanded clones.

clone_size j_call v_call d_call cdr3_aa cdr3_nt
. TRBJ2-2 TRBV11-2 . CASSRFLRANTGELFF TGTGCCAGCAGCCGCTTTTTGCGGGCAAACACCGGGGAGCTGTTTTTT
. TRBJ1-1 TRBV19 . CASISPGVGTEAFF TGTGCCAGTATCTCTCCCGGGGTAGGTACTGAAGCTTTCTTT
. TRBJ1-6 TRBV6-1 . CASSELPGGLGNSPLHF TGTGCCAGCAGTGAACTCCCGGGGGGGCTGGGTAATTCACCCCTCCACTTT
. TRBJ2-5 TRBV2 . CASIPGGETQYF TGTGCCAGCATCCCCGGCGGGGAGACCCAGTACTTC
once TRBJ1-2 TRBV19 . CASGDIANYGYTF TGTGCCAGTGGGGACATAGCTAACTATGGCTACACCTTC
. TRBJ2-7 TRBV25-1 TRBD1 CASSVHGQGNSYEQYF TGTGCCAGCAGTGTACATGGACAGGGAAACTCCTACGAGCAGTACTTC
. TRBJ2-7 TRBV6-5 . CASSYRGYEQYF TGTGCCAGCAGTTACAGAGGATACGAGCAGTACTTC
. TRBJ2-3 TRBV18 . CASSLEVSTDTQYF TGTGCCAGCTCACTTGAGGTTTCAACAGATACGCAGTATTTT
. TRBJ1-1 TRBV5-1 . CASSFRPGSDTEAFF TGCGCCAGCAGCTTTCGGCCGGGTTCGGACACTGAAGCTTTCTTT
. TRBJ2-7 TRBV11-2 . CASKGAAVVYEQYF TGTGCCAGCAAAGGGGCGGCCGTGGTGTACGAGCAGTACTTC
. TRBJ2-5 TRBV27 TRBD2 CASSFRGEKETQYF TGTGCCAGCAGTTTTCGGGGGGAAAAAGAGACCCAGTACTTC
. TRBJ1-6 TRBV9 TRBD1 CASSEGAGETPLHF TGTGCCAGCAGCGAGGGGGCAGGAGAGACACCCCTCCACTTT
once TRBJ2-1 TRBV11-3 . CASSARNQGYNEQFF TGTGCCAGCAGCGCCAGGAATCAGGGCTACAATGAGCAGTTCTTC
. TRBJ2-1 TRBV5-4 TRBD1 CASSPRLGQSNNEQFF TGTGCCAGCAGCCCACGGCTGGGACAGAGTAACAATGAGCAGTTCTTC
few TRBJ2-2 TRBV7-9 . CASSWGADTGELFF TGTGCCAGCAGCTGGGGCGCAGACACCGGGGAGCTGTTTTTT
. TRBJ2-1 TRBV4-3 . CASSQDPPPPGEQFF TGCGCCAGCAGCCAAGACCCGCCCCCTCCCGGTGAGCAGTTCTTC
. TRBJ1-2 TRBV2 TRBD1 CASSQVGTGDNGYTF TGTGCCAGTAGCCAAGTTGGTACAGGGGATAATGGCTACACCTTC